This T cell receptor beta chain was identified during a study of shared clonotypes between healthy human individuals. About the research overall: There were three CD4 naive, three CD4 memory, two CD8 naive and one CD8 memory plates per donor.

Genomic DNA from each subset was divided evenly over several immunoSEQ plates. Study processing details: Filtering of immunoSEQ junctional sequences could not match full-length read filtering. TCRdb keeps only in-frame clones here, not all; method: immunoSEQ multiplex PCR. For V, J and clone size, that table is used; D and trimming come from the DNA. Here the sample spans some 2.1 million clones, 93% being singletons. General observations from the study: Clonotype sharing across a few donors was observed for 4.5% to 6.5% of naive CD4 clonotypes.

Germline V gives CDR1 WSHSY, CDR2 SAAADI. The V end was cut by 6 bases, the J end by 2 bases, with 11 bases between. The CDR3 spans 13 residues. It was CD45RO-negative cells, positively selected for CCR7, that made up naive CD8 cells, with terminally differentiated effector memory CD45RA+ cells excluded. Remarks on this clone: Its antigen is not known.

Sequencing input: naive CD8+ T cells from PBMCs. This chain connects TRBV10-2 to TRBJ2-7; possibly TRBD1 for D (5 bases). The clonotype was recovered from a man younger than 35 in good health. Some clones in this sample may be carry-over from other donors' samples. The CDR3 nucleotides are TGCGCCAGCAGCTCGGACATCACCTACGAGCAGTACTTC. Its protein is CASSSDITYEQYF.